This T cell receptor beta chain emerged from a study of shared clonotypes between healthy human individuals. Across the whole study: The cohort had two women and a few men, ages 18 to 49. Overall study findings and caveats: An effect of sequencing depth on clonotype sharing among donors was expected. When naive CD4 clonotypes were compared across a few donors, around 5% were shared.

Produced via immunoSEQ multiplex PCR; TCRdb's table is partial and in-frame only. The table shows a few million clones, with around 90% occurring only once. Details on this clone: Its specificity is not known.

After removal of 3 bases from V and 5 bases from J, the junction contained 8 bases not matched to a gene. The CDR3 is 16 amino acids. The germline V gene encodes CDR1 MDHEN and CDR2 SYDVKM. The TCR sequence derives from a man aged 18 to 29 in good health. Sequencing used naive CD4+ T cells sorted from blood. Documented subset: CD45RA+ positively selected. This rearrangement joins TRBV28 to TRBJ1-5; 9 nucleotides match TRBD1. The CDR3, as DNA: TGTGCCAGCAGTTTCCTCTGGACAGGGGATTATCAGCCCCAGCATTTT. Translation: CASSFLWTGDYQPQHF.